The T cell receptor (beta chain) under discussion was sequenced for a study of cytomegalovirus exposure and HLA in healthy donors. Study-level findings and limits: Reportedly, TCR beta sequences accurately predicted HLA-A and HLA-B alleles in most subjects.

The CDR3 sequence is 12 residues long. Looked up from germline, CDR1 is SNHLY and CDR2 is FYNNEI. Deletions cut 5 bases from V and 11 bases from J, with 14 bases between. As concerns this clone: No antigen is known for it.

PCR primers comprised 60 Vbeta and 13 Jbeta primers. Some clones are missing from TCRdb's copy, which holds only in-frame ones; the method was immunoSEQ multiplex PCR. Among some 150,000 clones listed, around 81% were seen once. Sequencing was done on a sample of PBMCs. The TCR sequence derives from a man between 35 and 55 years old in good health and CMV-seropositive. The chain is built from TRBV2 and TRBJ2-3; D might be TRBD1 (6 bases). CDR3 nucleotide sequence: TGTGCCAGCAGTCCCACAGGGCAGGGGCAGTATTTT. It translates to CASSPTGQGQYF.